Shown below are 18 T cell receptor beta chains from a single sample sequenced in a study of blood T cell repertoires in COVID-19. Sequencing used immunoSEQ multiplex PCR; TCRdb keeps in-frame clones, though not all of them. The table includes 200,000 to 300,000 clones, around 88% detected once. The sequenced sample consisted of PBMCs or T cells enriched from blood (not recorded which). These receptors came from a woman aged 40 to 49 with acute COVID-19.

The J gene is TRBJ2-3, the V gene TRBV7-2; 7 positions match TRBD2. This CDR3 region has 16 residues. Germline CDR1 is SGHTA and CDR2 is FQGNSA. J was trimmed by 1 base and V by 4 bases; bases with no gene match: 8. Here the CDR3 reads CASSSAASGGTDTQYF. CDR3 coding DNA: TGTGCCAGCAGCTCGGCGGCTAGCGGAGGCACAGATACGCAGTATTTT.

The chain couples TRBV6-5 to TRBJ1-1, with 9 positions matching TRBD1. Germline V CDR1 and CDR2: MNHEY, SVGAGI. This CDR3 spans 15 amino acids. The ends lost 4 bases at V and 0 bases at J; junction bases unmatched: 3. CDR3 DNA sequence: TGTGCCAGCAGTTCCGGACAGGGGTTGAACACTGAAGCTTTCTTT. Amino acids: CASSSGQGLNTEAFF.

CDR3 loop: CASSQWGQGRVQPQHF. The CDR3, as DNA: TGTGCCAGCAGCCAATGGGGGCAGGGAAGGGTTCAGCCCCAGCATTTT. This chain uses TRBV7-9 with TRBJ1-5; D may be TRBD1 (6 bases). Germline V gene data show CDR1 as SEHNR and CDR2 as FQNEAQ (reference sequence). The CDR3 is made up of 16 amino acids. V was clipped by 5 bases and J by 6 bases, with 20 bases between them.

The chain links TRBV19 to TRBJ1-2; tentative D call: TRBD1 (6 bases). The CDR3 has 15 amino acids. The V end was cut by 8 bases, the J end by 3 bases, with 19 bases between. Germline loops: CDR1 LNHDA, CDR2 SQIVND (reference sequence). In nucleotides, the CDR3 is TGTGCCAGTTCGAGGTTGGGGGCCACTCACTATGGCTACACCTTC. It specifies CASSRLGATHYGYTF.

The chain recombines TRBV19 with TRBJ1-1; TRBD1 aligns across 7 bases. The J segment lost 5 bases and the V segment lost 4 bases, leaving 4 bases of the junction unmatched. This CDR3 has 13 residues. CDR1 and CDR2 (germline): LNHDA, SQIVND (reference sequence). The CDR3 DNA reads as TGTGCCAGTAGTAACACAGGGGTAACTGAAGCTTTCTTT. The encoded protein is CASSNTGVTEAFF.

CDR3 nucleotide sequence: TGTGCCGCTGGCGGGGCTCACGCTGCTGGAAACACCATATATTTT. This gives the protein CAAGGAHAAGNTIYF. The chain carries TRBV10-3 and TRBJ1-3, with D possibly matching TRBD1 (5 bases). The CDR3 consists of 15 residues. In germline, CDR1 is ENHRY, CDR2 SYGVKD. Trimming took 11 bases from V and 2 from J, leaving 19 bases between them.

This clone was recorded once. The chain carries TRBV27 and TRBJ2-1, with 9 nucleotides matching TRBD2. J lost 6 bases, V lost 1 base, and 4 bases had no gene match. CDR1 is MNHEY, CDR2 SMNVEV, per germline (reference sequence). The CDR3 is 15 residues long. CDR3 in DNA: TGTGCCAGCAGTTTATGGCTAGCGGGGAGCAATGAGCAGTTCTTC. Its protein is CASSLWLAGSNEQFF.

The rearrangement uses TRBV10-3 and TRBJ2-1; TRBD2 agrees at 7 bases. The CDR3 totals 15 residues. The germline V gene has CDR1 ENHRY and CDR2 SYGVKD. The junction had 7 bases not matched to a gene; V was cut back by 8 bases and J by 0 bases. CDR3 in amino acids: CAIWDSGSSYNEQFF. For the CDR3, the DNA is TGTGCCATCTGGGATAGCGGGTCCTCCTACAATGAGCAGTTCTTC.

This clone was seen only once. The chain recombines TRBV7-9 with TRBJ2-3; D gene uncertain. This CDR3 is built from 12 residues. Germline assignment: CDR1 SEHNR and CDR2 FQNEAQ (reference sequence). V gave up 6 bases and J gave up 3 bases, with 7 bases separating them. This CDR3 reads CASRSGTDTQYF. The CDR3 DNA follows: TGTGCCAGCAGATCCGGGACAGATACGCAGTATTTT.

The chain employs TRBV7-2 and TRBJ1-6; 7 bases line up with TRBD1. The V gene's germline CDR1 is SGHTA and CDR2 FQGNSA. V was clipped by 4 bases and J by 7 bases; unmatched bases: 7. This CDR3 contains 15 residues. Here the CDR3 reads CASSSAGTANSPLHF. As DNA, the CDR3 is TGTGCCAGCAGCTCGGCCGGGACAGCCAATTCACCCCTCCACTTT.

The chain is built from TRBV6-5 and TRBJ1-5; 9 bases match TRBD1. Germline CDR1 is MNHEY and CDR2 is SVGAGI. The CDR3 has 14 amino acids. Trimming at V came to 8 bases and at J to 7 bases, leaving 9 bases not matched to a gene. The CDR3 region is CASGKRTGVQPQHF. For the CDR3, the DNA is TGTGCCAGCGGGAAACGGACAGGGGTGCAGCCCCAGCATTTT.

This chain links TRBV11-2 with TRBJ2-7; tentative D call: TRBD2 (5 bases). The CDR3 spans 16 residues. Per germline, CDR1 SGHAT and CDR2 FQNNGV. The V end was cut by 4 bases, the J end by 0 bases, with 16 bases between. CDR3 sequence (DNA): TGTGCCAGCAGCTCTCCAAGCGGTGACTACTCCTACGAGCAGTACTTC. Its translation: CASSSPSGDYSYEQYF. The full variable domain, with the rest looked up from reference TRBV11-2 and TRBJ2-7, is EAGVAQSPRYKIIEKRQSVAFWCNPISGHATLYWYQQILGQGPKLLIQFQNNGVVDDSQLPKDRFSAERLKGVDSTLKIQPAKLEDSAVYLCASSSPSGDYSYEQYFGPGTRLTVT.

The J gene is TRBJ1-6, the V gene TRBV2; no clear D. This CDR3 comprises 14 residues. V was pared by 7 bases and J by 5 bases, with 12 bases between. The germline V gene encodes CDR1 SNHLY and CDR2 FYNNEI. DNA for the CDR3: TGTGCCAGCACCCCTAGGCCAGATAATTCACCCCTCCACTTT. Its protein product is CASTPRPDNSPLHF.

This clone was detected only once. The chain uses TRBV7-9 and TRBJ2-4; TRBD2 matches 10 bases. The CDR3 runs to 14 residues. The V gene's germline CDR1 is SEHNR and CDR2 FQNEAQ (reference sequence). Trimming took 4 bases from V and 7 from J; bases not matched to a gene: 4. CDR3 nucleotide sequence: TGTGCCAGCAGCTATCCGGGACTAGCGAACATTCAGTACTTC. This gives the protein CASSYPGLANIQYF.

This clone appeared a few times. This chain joins TRBV19 and TRBJ1-2, with D possibly TRBD1 on 6 matching bases. This CDR3 spans 14 amino acids. The germline V gene encodes CDR1 LNHDA and CDR2 SQIVND (reference sequence). V shed 6 bases and J shed 2 bases, with 13 bases lying between them. The CDR3, as DNA: TGTGCCAGTAGAAACCTTGGACAGAACTATGGCTACACCTTC. Translating gives CASRNLGQNYGYTF.

The rearrangement links TRBV11-2 to TRBJ1-2; D gene uncertain. The CDR3 consists of 14 residues. Trimming removed 1 base at V and 8 bases at J, with 14 bases between. Germline loops: CDR1 SGHAT, CDR2 FQNNGV. The CDR3 spells CASSLAGRGGGYTF. For the CDR3, the DNA is TGTGCCAGCAGCTTAGCAGGTCGGGGAGGCGGCTACACCTTC.

The V gene is TRBV11-2, the J gene TRBJ2-1; 11 nucleotides match TRBD2. Trimming cost V 0 bases and J 3 bases; bases outside gene matches: 10. This CDR3 region has 19 residues. The V gene's germline CDR1 is SGHAT and CDR2 FQNNGV. The chain's CDR3 is CASSLDYPLGLAGYNEQFF. CDR3 bases: TGTGCCAGCAGCTTAGATTATCCCCTTGGACTAGCGGGCTACAATGAGCAGTTCTTC.

This clone was observed once. The V call is TRBV5-6, the J call TRBJ1-6; possible D gene TRBD1, 6 bases. Between the trimmed V and J ends, which lost 1 base and 7 bases, there was a span of 15 bases. CDR3 length: 16 residues. The V gene's germline CDR1 is SGHDT and CDR2 YYEEEE. The CDR3 DNA is TGTGCCAGCAGCTTGCGAGGGGGTCAGGGGAATTCACCCCTCCACTTT. It translates to CASSLRGGQGNSPLHF.